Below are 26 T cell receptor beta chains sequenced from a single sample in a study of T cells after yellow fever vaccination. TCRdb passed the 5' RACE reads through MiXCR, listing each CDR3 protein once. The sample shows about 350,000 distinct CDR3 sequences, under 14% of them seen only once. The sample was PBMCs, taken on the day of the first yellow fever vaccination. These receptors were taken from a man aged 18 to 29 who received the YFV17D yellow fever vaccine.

This CDR3 is CSARTDRSSYNEQFF. In DNA, the CDR3 is TGCAGTGCGCGTACGGACAGGAGCTCCTACAATGAGCAGTTCTTC. The chain links TRBV20-1 to TRBJ2-1; TRBD1 matches at 7 bases. V dropped 6 bases and J dropped 0; count of bases not matched to a gene: 8. Germline CDR1 DFQATT, CDR2 SNEGSKA (reference sequence). The CDR3 extends over 15 amino acids.

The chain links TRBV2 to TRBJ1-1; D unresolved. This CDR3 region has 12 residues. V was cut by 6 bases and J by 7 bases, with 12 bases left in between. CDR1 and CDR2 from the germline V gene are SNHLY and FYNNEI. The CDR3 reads CASRSGRVEAFF. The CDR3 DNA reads TGTGCCAGCAGATCTGGTAGGGTTGAAGCTTTCTTT.

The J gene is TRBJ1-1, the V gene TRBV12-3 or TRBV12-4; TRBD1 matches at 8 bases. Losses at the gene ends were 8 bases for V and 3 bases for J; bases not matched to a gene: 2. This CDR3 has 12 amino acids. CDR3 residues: CASAGGYTEAFF. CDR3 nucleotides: TGTGCCAGCGCAGGGGGCTACACTGAAGCTTTCTTT.

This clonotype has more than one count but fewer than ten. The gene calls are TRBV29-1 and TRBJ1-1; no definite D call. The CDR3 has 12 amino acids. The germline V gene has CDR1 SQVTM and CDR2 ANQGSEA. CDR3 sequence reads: CRASGGNGEAFF. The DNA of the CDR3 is TGCAGAGCCTCGGGCGGAAATGGTGAAGCTTTCTTT.

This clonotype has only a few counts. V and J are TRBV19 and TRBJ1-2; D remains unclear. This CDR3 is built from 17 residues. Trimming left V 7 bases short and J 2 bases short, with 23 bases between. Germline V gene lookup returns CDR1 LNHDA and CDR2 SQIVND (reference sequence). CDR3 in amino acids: CASTPLSYGSPNYGYTF. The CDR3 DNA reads TGTGCCAGTACCCCGCTGTCTTATGGGAGTCCGAACTATGGCTACACCTTC.

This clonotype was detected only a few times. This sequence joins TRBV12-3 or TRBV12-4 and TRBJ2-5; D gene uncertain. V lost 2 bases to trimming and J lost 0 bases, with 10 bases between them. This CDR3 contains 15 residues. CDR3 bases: TGTGCCAGCAGTTTATACAGACCCTACCAAGAGACCCAGTACTTC. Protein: CASSLYRPYQETQYF.

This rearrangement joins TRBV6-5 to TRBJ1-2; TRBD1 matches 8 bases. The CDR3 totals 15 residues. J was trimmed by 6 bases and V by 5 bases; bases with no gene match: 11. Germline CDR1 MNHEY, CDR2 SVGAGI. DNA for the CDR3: TGTGCCAGCAGTCCCCGGAGCAGGGGGCAGGATGGCTACACCTTC. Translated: CASSPRSRGQDGYTF.

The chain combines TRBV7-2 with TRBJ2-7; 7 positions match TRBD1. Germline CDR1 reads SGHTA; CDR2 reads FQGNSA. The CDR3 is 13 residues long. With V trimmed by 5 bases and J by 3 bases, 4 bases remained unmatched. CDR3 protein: CASSLDRVYEQYV. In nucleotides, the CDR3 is TGTGCCAGCAGCCTCGACAGGGTCTACGAGCAGTACGTC.

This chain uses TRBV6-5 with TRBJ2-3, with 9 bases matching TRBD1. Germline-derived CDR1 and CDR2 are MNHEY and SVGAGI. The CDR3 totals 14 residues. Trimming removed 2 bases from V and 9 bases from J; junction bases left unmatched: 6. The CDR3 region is CASSYGTGPRTQYF. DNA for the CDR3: TGTGCCAGCAGTTACGGGACAGGGCCCAGAACGCAGTATTTT.

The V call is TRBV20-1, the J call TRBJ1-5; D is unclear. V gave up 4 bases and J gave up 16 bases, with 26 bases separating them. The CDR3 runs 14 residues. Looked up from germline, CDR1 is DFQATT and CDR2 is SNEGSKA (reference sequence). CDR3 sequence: CSATARGLLATTHF. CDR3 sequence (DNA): TGCAGTGCTACCGCTAGAGGATTACTAGCGACAACCCATTTT.

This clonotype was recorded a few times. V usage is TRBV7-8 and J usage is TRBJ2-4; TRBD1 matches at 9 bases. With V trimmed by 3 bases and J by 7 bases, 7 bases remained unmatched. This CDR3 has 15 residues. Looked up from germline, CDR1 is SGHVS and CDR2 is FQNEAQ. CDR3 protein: CASSLNLGQGNIQYF. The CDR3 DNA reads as TGTGCCAGCAGCTTGAATCTCGGACAGGGGAACATTCAGTACTTC.

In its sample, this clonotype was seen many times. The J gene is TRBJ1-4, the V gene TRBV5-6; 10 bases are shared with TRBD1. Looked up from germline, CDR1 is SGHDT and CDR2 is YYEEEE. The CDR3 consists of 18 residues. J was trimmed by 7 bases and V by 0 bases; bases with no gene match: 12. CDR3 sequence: CASSLGADRGLLREKLFF. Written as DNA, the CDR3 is TGTGCCAGCAGCTTGGGGGCCGACAGGGGGCTCCTACGTGAAAAACTGTTTTTT.

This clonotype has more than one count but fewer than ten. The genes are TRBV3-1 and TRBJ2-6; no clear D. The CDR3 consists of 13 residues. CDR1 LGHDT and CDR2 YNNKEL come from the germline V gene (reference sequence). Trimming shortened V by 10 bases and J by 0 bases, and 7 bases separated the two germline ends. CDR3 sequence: CATLSSGANVLTF. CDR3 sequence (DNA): TGTGCCACCCTGAGCTCTGGGGCCAACGTCCTGACTTTC. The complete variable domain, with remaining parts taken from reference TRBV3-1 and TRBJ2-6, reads DTAVSQTPKYLVTQMGNDKSIKCEQNLGHDTMYWYKQDSKKFLKIMFSYNNKELIINETVPNRFSPKSPDKAHLNLHINSLELGDSAVYFCATLSSGANVLTFGAGSRLTVL.

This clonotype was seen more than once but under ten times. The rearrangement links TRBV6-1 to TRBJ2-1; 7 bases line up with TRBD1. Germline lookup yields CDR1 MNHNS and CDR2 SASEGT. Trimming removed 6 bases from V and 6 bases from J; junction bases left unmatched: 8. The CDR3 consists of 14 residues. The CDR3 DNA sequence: TGTGCCAGCAGCCAGGGGGTGGAACCCAATGAGCAGTTCTTC. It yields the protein CASSQGVEPNEQFF.

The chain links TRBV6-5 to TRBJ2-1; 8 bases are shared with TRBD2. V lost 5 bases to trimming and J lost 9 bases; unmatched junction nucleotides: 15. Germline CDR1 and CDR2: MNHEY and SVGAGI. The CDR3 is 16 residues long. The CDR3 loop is CASSLTGTSRDSEQFF. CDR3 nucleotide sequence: TGTGCCAGCAGTCTAACCGGGACTAGTAGGGATAGTGAGCAGTTCTTC.

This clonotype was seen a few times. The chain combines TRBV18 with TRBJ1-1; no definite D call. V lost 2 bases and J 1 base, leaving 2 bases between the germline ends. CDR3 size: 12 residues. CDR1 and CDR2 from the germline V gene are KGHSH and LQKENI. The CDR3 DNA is TGTGCCAGCTCACCAGCGAACACTGAAGCTTTCTTT. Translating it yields CASSPANTEAFF. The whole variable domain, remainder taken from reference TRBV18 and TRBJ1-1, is NAGVMQNPRHLVRRRGQEARLRCSPMKGHSHVYWYRQLPEEGLKFMVYLQKENIIDESGMPKERFSAEFPKEGPSILRIQQVVRGDSAAYFCASSPANTEAFFGQGTRLTVV.

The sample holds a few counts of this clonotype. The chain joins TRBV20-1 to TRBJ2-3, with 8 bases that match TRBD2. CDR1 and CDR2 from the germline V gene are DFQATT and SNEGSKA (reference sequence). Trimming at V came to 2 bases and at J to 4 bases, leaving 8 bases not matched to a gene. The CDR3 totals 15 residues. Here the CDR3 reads CSARQAGAGSDTQYF. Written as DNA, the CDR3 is TGCAGTGCTAGACAAGCGGGGGCGGGTTCAGATACGCAGTATTTT.

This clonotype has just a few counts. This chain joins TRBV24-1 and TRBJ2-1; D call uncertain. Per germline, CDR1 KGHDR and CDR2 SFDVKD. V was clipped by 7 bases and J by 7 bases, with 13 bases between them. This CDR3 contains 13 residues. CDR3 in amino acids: CATSPDNKNEQFF. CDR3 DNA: TGTGCCACCAGCCCTGATAACAAGAATGAGCAGTTCTTC.

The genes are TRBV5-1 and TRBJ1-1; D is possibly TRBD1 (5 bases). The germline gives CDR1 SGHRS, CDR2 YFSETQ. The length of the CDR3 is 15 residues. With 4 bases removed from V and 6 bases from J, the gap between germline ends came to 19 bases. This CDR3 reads CASSPSGARLSEAFF. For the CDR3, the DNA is TGCGCCAGCAGCCCCAGTGGGGCGCGTTTATCTGAAGCTTTCTTT. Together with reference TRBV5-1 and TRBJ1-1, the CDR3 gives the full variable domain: KAGVTQTPRYLIKTRGQQVTLSCSPISGHRSVSWYQQTPGQGLQFLFEYFSETQRNKGNFPGRFSGRQFSNSRSEMNVSTLELGDSALYLCASSPSGARLSEAFFGQGTRLTVV.

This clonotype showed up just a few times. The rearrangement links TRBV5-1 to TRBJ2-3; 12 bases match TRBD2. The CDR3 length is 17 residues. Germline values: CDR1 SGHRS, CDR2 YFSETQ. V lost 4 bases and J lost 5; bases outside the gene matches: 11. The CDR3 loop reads CASSPKSSGGAKDTQYF. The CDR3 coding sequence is TGCGCCAGCAGCCCCAAGTCTAGCGGGGGGGCTAAAGATACGCAGTATTTT.

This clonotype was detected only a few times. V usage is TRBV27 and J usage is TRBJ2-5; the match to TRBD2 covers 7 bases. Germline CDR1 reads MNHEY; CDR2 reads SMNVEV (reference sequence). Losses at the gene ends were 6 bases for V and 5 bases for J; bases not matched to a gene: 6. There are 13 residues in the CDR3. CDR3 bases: TGTGCCAGCAGCCAGCGGGGCGAGGAGACCCAGTACTTC. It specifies CASSQRGEETQYF.

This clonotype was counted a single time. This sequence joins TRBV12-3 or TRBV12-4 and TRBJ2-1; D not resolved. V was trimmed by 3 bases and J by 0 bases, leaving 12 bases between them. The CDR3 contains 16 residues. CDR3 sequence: CASSFGWISSYNEQFF. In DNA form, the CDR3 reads TGTGCCAGCAGTTTCGGGTGGATAAGCTCCTACAATGAGCAGTTCTTC.

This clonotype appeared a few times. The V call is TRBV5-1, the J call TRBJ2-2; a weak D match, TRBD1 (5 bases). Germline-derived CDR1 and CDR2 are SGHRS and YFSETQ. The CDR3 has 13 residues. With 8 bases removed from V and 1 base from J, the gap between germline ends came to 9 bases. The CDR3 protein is CASLGQNTGELFF. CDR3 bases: TGCGCCAGTCTGGGGCAGAACACCGGGGAGCTGTTTTTT.

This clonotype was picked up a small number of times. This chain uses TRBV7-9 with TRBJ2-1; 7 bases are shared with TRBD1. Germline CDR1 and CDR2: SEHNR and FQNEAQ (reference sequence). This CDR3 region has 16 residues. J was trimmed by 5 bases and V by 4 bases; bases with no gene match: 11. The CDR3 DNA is TGTGCCAGCAGCTCCCGACAGGGAAGATGGGACAATGAGCAGTTCTTC. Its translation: CASSSRQGRWDNEQFF.

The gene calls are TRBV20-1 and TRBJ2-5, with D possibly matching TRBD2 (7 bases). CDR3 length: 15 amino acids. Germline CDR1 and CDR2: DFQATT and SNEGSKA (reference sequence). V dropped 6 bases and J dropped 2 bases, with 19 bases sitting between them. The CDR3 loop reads CSALLAGAGQETQYF. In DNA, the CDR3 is TGCAGTGCCCTCCTGGCGGGGGCGGGGCAAGAGACCCAGTACTTC.

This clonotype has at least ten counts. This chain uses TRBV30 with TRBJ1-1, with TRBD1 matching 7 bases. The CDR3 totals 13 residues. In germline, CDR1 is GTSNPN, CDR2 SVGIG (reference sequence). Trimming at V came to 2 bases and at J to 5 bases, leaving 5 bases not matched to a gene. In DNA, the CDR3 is TGTGCCTGGAGTAAGGCCAGGGGGACTGAAGCTTTCTTT. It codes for CAWSKARGTEAFF. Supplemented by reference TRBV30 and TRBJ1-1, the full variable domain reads SQTIHQWPATLVQPVGSPLSLECTVEGTSNPNLYWYRQAAGRGLQLLFYSVGIGQISSEVPQNLSASRPQDRQFILSSKKLLLSDSGFYLCAWSKARGTEAFFGQGTRLTVV.